One sample yielded the 8 T cell receptor beta chains listed below, sequenced in a study of control samples from healthy donors and cancer patients. The data were produced by immunoSEQ multiplex PCR, yet TCRdb's version contains in-frame clones alone and is incomplete. The repertoire consists of over 40,000 clones, with roughly 90% occurring once and the leading ten covering 35% to 50%. Sequenced material: PBMCs. The source is a man aged 45-65 years with head and neck cancer.

The chain joins TRBV5-4 to TRBJ1-2; D is unclear. Trimming removed 3 bases from V and 4 bases from J, with 16 bases in between. The CDR3 runs 15 residues. Germline lookup yields CDR1 SGHNT and CDR2 YYREEE (reference sequence). CDR3 loop: CASSSKGGQIYGYTF. CDR3 bases: TGTGCCAGCAGCTCAAAGGGTGGGCAAATCTATGGCTACACCTTC.

The V gene is TRBV11-2, the J gene TRBJ1-1, with D tentatively TRBD1 (5 bases). The CDR3 sequence is 15 residues long. V lost 0 bases to trimming and J lost 3 bases, with 11 bases between them. Germline loops: CDR1 SGHAT, CDR2 FQNNGV. The CDR3 loop is CASSLERSGHTEAFF. As DNA, the CDR3 is TGTGCCAGCAGCTTAGAAAGGTCAGGGCACACTGAAGCTTTCTTT.

The CDR3 DNA is TGTGCCAGCAGCCCAGGGGGCTTGGGCTCCTACGAGCAGTACTTC. Protein: CASSPGGLGSYEQYF. The chain carries TRBV14 and TRBJ2-7; 8 positions agree with TRBD1. Unmatched junction bases numbered 5, after V lost 4 bases and J lost 0 bases. The CDR3 contains 15 residues. The germline V gene has CDR1 SGHDN and CDR2 FVKESK.

This clone occurred a few times. V and J are TRBV19 and TRBJ1-3; no clear D. V was cut by 6 bases and J by 0 bases, with 9 bases left in between. The CDR3 is 14 amino acids. CDR1 and CDR2 (germline): LNHDA, SQIVND (reference sequence). Here the CDR3 reads CASRVSLSGNTIYF. The CDR3 DNA follows: TGTGCCAGTAGAGTCAGTCTCTCTGGAAACACCATATATTTT.

This clone occurred a few times. The rearrangement joins TRBV4-3 to TRBJ1-2; maybe TRBD1 (6 bases). The CDR3 is 14 amino acids. V was pared by 1 base and J by 5 bases, with 11 bases between. CDR1 LGHNA and CDR2 YSLEER come from the germline V gene. The CDR3 loop is CASSQATGRYGYTF. CDR3 DNA sequence: TGCGCCAGCAGCCAAGCAACAGGGAGGTATGGCTACACCTTC.

This rearrangement joins TRBV6-2 or TRBV6-3 to TRBJ1-5; a weak D match, TRBD1 (5 bases). Trimming left V 2 bases short and J 3 bases short, with 14 bases between. Germline assignment: CDR1 MNHEY and CDR2 SVGEGT. This CDR3 region has 16 residues. CDR3 sequence: CASSYPPGGNNQPQHF. CDR3 nucleotide sequence: TGTGCCAGCAGTTACCCCCCCGGGGGAAACAATCAGCCCCAGCATTTT.

This clone was detected a few times. The chain recombines TRBV10-2 with TRBJ1-5; D is undetermined. Germline V gene lookup returns CDR1 WSHSY and CDR2 SAAADI. The V end was cut by 5 bases, the J end by 0 bases, with 5 bases between. The CDR3 length is 13 residues. CDR3 nucleotide sequence: TGCGCCAGCAGTTACAGTAGCAATCAGCCCCAGCATTTT. Translating gives CASSYSSNQPQHF.

The rearrangement joins TRBV18 to TRBJ2-3; D unclear. With 0 bases removed from V and 4 bases from J, the gap between germline ends came to 2 bases. Germline V gives CDR1 KGHSH, CDR2 LQKENI. The CDR3 length is 12 residues. The CDR3: CASSPPADTQYF. CDR3 nucleotides: TGTGCCAGCTCACCACCAGCAGATACGCAGTATTTT.